A selection of T cell receptor beta chains follows, all from one sample in a study of blood T cell repertoires in COVID-19. Some clones are missing from TCRdb's copy, which holds only in-frame ones; the method was immunoSEQ multiplex PCR. Of a few hundred thousand clones in the sample, 86% are singletons; the top ten hold around 6.5%. Sequenced: peripheral blood. These receptors originate from a man in his 60s with acute or convalescent COVID-19. CDR3s include the opening cysteine and the closing phenylalanine or tryptophan. The D gene is left open where the match is weak. Clone sizes are given selectively: once, few, many, or a class where the clone is expanded.

D gene	V gene	J gene	clone size	CDR3 DNA	CDR3 protein
TRBD1	TRBV7-2	TRBJ1-6	-	TGTGCCAGCAGCCAATACTACACCGGGACAGAGAATTCACCCCTCCACTTT	CASSQYYTGTENSPLHF
TRBD1	TRBV5-1	TRBJ1-1	once	TGCGCCAGCAGCGCTACAGGGGGATGGACTGAAGCTTTCTTT	CASSATGGWTEAFF
TRBD1	TRBV13	TRBJ2-1	few	TGTGCCAGCAGCTTAGGGACAGGGGGTACGGGCTATGAGCAGTTCTTC	CASSLGTGGTGYEQFF
-	TRBV3-1/TRBV3-2	TRBJ2-3	-	TGTGCCAGCAGCCAAGAGGCGGGTGGAACGTATTTT	CASSQEAGGTYF
-	TRBV11-2	TRBJ2-5	few	TGTGCCAGCAGCTTAGTAAGGAGGGGAGAGACCCAGTACTTC	CASSLVRRGETQYF
-	TRBV6-2/TRBV6-3	TRBJ2-1	-	TGTGCCAGCAGTTCATCCGGAGACAATGAGCAGTTCTTC	CASSSSGDNEQFF
-	TRBV14	TRBJ2-7	-	TGTGCCAGCTCAACTAGGAACAGGGGACTCGAGCAGTACTTC	CASSTRNRGLEQYF
-	TRBV6-1	TRBJ1-5	-	TGTGCCAGCAGTGAACAAATTTGGGGAGAGAGCAATCAGCCCCAGCATTTT	CASSEQIWGESNQPQHF
-	TRBV2	TRBJ1-5	-	TGTGCCAGCAGTGAGTTGACACCGTTTGAGCCCCAGCATTTT	CASSELTPFEPQHF
TRBD2	TRBV7-8	TRBJ2-1	few	TGTGCCAGCAGCTTAGACGGACTAGCCGACAATGAGCAGTTCTTC	CASSLDGLADNEQFF
TRBD2	TRBV19	TRBJ2-5	-	TGTGCCAGTAGTATAGCGGGAGGGTACCAAGAGACCCAGTACTTC	CASSIAGGYQETQYF
-	TRBV19	TRBJ2-2	-	TGTGCCAGTAGTATACAGGGTTCGGAAACCGGGGAGCTGTTTTTT	CASSIQGSETGELFF
TRBD1	TRBV5-8	TRBJ1-1	few	TGTGCCAGCAGCTTGGACCGGACAGGGTGGAGCACTGAAGCTTTCTTT	CASSLDRTGWSTEAFF
TRBD2	TRBV24-1	TRBJ2-5	-	TGTGCCACCAGTGATGTTCCGGGATTAGCGGGAGTAGAGACCCAGTACTTC	CATSDVPGLAGVETQYF
TRBD2	TRBV9	TRBJ2-5	-	TGTGCCAGCAGCGGGGGGAGCGGGAGGATTATTCAAGAGACCCAGTACTTC	CASSGGSGRIIQETQYF
-	TRBV30	TRBJ1-6	-	TGTGCCTGGAGCGTATCCACAGGGAATTCACCCCTCCACTTT	CAWSVSTGNSPLHF
TRBD2	TRBV11-3	TRBJ2-1	few	TGTGCCAGCAGCTTAGAGACTAGCGGTAATGAGCAGTTCTTC	CASSLETSGNEQFF
-	TRBV7-9	TRBJ1-2	-	TGTGCCAGCAGCTTACAGGGGATAGGTGCAGAAGGCTACACCTTC	CASSLQGIGAEGYTF
-	TRBV5-4	TRBJ1-1	-	TGTGCCAGCAGCTTGGGACAGGTCGGAACTGAAGCTTTCTTT	CASSLGQVGTEAFF
TRBD2	TRBV30	TRBJ2-1	-	TGTGCCTGGAGTGTACGCCTAGCGGGGCGGTCGAGCTCCTACAATGAGCAGTTCTTC	CAWSVRLAGRSSSYNEQFF
-	TRBV6-5	TRBJ1-5	-	TGTGCCAGCAGTTCTGGACAGTATAGCAATCAGCCCCAGCATTTT	CASSSGQYSNQPQHF
-	TRBV15	TRBJ1-5	-	TGTGCCACCAGCAGAGATCTCAGGCGAGATCAGCCCCAGCATTTT	CATSRDLRRDQPQHF
-	TRBV19	TRBJ2-2	once	TGTGCCAGTAGTATCCGGGCAGGGGCGGTCGGGGAGCTGTTTTTT	CASSIRAGAVGELFF
TRBD2	TRBV28	TRBJ2-1	-	TGTGCCAGCAGTTTTCCCGTTCTAGCGGGAGGGTTCAGCTCCTACAATGAGCAGTTCTTC	CASSFPVLAGGFSSYNEQFF
-	TRBV6-2/TRBV6-3	TRBJ2-5	-	TGTGCCAGCAGTTACGTGCCACCGGGGACCCAGTACTTC	CASSYVPPGTQYF
TRBD2	TRBV7-2	TRBJ2-1	-	TGTGCCAGCAGCCGCGGGAGCGGGCCCTACAATGAGCAGTTCTTC	CASSRGSGPYNEQFF
TRBD2	TRBV13	TRBJ2-3	-	TGTGCCAGCAGCTTACTGACTAGCGCCGCGCATACGCAGTATTTT	CASSLLTSAAHTQYF
TRBD2	TRBV9	TRBJ2-1	-	TGTGCCAGCACCGGGACTAGCGGGATTGGGGAGCAGTTCTTC	CASTGTSGIGEQFF
TRBD2	TRBV29-1	TRBJ2-5	-	TGCAGCGTCCCTGCTCTAGCGGGAGGGCCGAAGACCCAGTACTTC	CSVPALAGGPKTQYF